Listed here are 27 T cell receptor beta chains from one sample, sequenced in a study of beta chain features in type 1 diabetes. Broader study findings: Moderately but significantly shorter TCRB CDR3s were found in Type 1 diabetes patients in all four CD4+ subsets.

No antigens are known for them. Sequenced material consisted of expressed TCRB transcripts (all of the isolated RNA was reverse transcribed). The method was immunoSEQ multiplex PCR; TCRdb's version includes in-frame clones alone and lacks a portion of them. The sample shows 150,000 or so clones, around 8% of them seen only once. The sample was central memory CD4+ T cells from blood. The receptors stem from a woman younger than 35 with type 1 diabetes.

Notes on this clone: Compared with germline, one end of the junction differs, possibly owing to a read error. This CDR3 is CASSLATGEKLFF. The CDR3 region has the DNA TGTGCTAGCAGCTTAGCTACAGGGGAAAAACTGTTTTTT. V and J are TRBV7-7 and TRBJ1-4, with a tentative D call TRBD1 (6 bases). The CDR3 covers 13 residues. Looked up from germline, CDR1 is SSHAT and CDR2 is FNYEAQ (reference sequence). Full variable domain (remainder filled in from reference TRBV7-7 and TRBJ1-4): GAGVSQSPRYKVTKRGQDVTLRCDPISSHATLYWYQQALGQGPEFLTYFNYEAQPDKSGLPSDRFSAERPEGSISTLTIQRTEQRDSAMYRCASSLATGEKLFFGSGTQLSVL.

The chain has TRBV5-6 and TRBJ2-5, with TRBD2 identical over 8 bases. The CDR3 runs to 14 residues. The germline gives CDR1 SGHDT, CDR2 YYEEEE. Losses at the gene ends were 0 bases for V and 5 bases for J; bases not matched to a gene: 3. In DNA form, the CDR3 reads TGTGCCAGCAGCTTGGACCAGCGGGGGGAGACCCAGTACTTC. Amino acids: CASSLDQRGETQYF.

The chain uses TRBV19 and TRBJ1-1; D call uncertain. The CDR3 extends over 12 amino acids. The V gene's germline CDR1 is LNHDA and CDR2 SQIVND (reference sequence). Between the trimmed V and J ends, which lost 5 bases and 7 bases, there was a span of 11 bases. Written as DNA, the CDR3 is TGTGCCAGTAGTGTCCCGGGATTTGAAGCTTTCTTT. It is translated as CASSVPGFEAFF. Filled out from reference TRBV19 and TRBJ1-1, the complete variable domain reads DGGITQSPKYLFRKEGQNVTLSCEQNLNHDAMYWYRQDPGQGLRLIYYSQIVNDFQKGDIAEGYSVSREKKESFPLTVTSAQKNPTAFYLCASSVPGFEAFFGQGTRLTVV.

This chain joins TRBV30 and TRBJ2-5; a possible D gene is TRBD1 (6 bases). Germline assignment: CDR1 GTSNPN and CDR2 SVGIG (reference sequence). The CDR3 is 13 residues long. Trimming shortened V by 5 bases and J by 1 base, and 11 bases separated the two germline ends. This CDR3 reads CAWDTGLQETQYF. In DNA, the CDR3 is TGTGCCTGGGATACAGGGCTCCAAGAGACCCAGTACTTC.

This clone was observed a few times. The V gene is TRBV9, the J gene TRBJ2-3, with 9 bases fitting TRBD1. The ends lost 0 bases at V and 2 bases at J; junction bases unmatched: 7. Germline lookup yields CDR1 SGDLS and CDR2 YYNGEE. The CDR3 has 17 amino acids. As DNA, the CDR3 is TGTGCCAGCAGCGTAGCGGGGACAGGGTCCGTCACAGATACGCAGTATTTT. Translation: CASSVAGTGSVTDTQYF.

This chain joins TRBV7-9 and TRBJ1-6, with D unclear. CDR1 SEHNR and CDR2 FQNEAQ come from the germline V gene (reference sequence). The CDR3 extends over 14 amino acids. The ends were cut back, 1 base at V and 10 bases at J, with 11 bases in the middle. CDR3 sequence reads: CASSLEGARSPLHF. CDR3 nucleotides: TGTGCCAGCAGCTTAGAGGGAGCGCGGTCACCCCTCCACTTT.

The chain employs TRBV15 and TRBJ2-7; 9 nucleotides match TRBD1. With 6 bases clipped from V and 5 bases from J, the junction kept 11 bases outside the gene matches. This CDR3 has 15 amino acids. Germline V lookup: CDR1 LNHNV, CDR2 YYDKDF (reference sequence). The CDR3 DNA reads TGTGCCACCAGAAATCTTCGACAGGGGGACAACGAGCAGTACTTC. Protein sequence: CATRNLRQGDNEQYF.

This clone was counted between two and nine times. The DNA of the CDR3 is TGCGCCAGCAGCGGGACTAGTGGTGCCTACAATGAGCAGTTCTTC. Translated, it gives CASSGTSGAYNEQFF. The rearrangement links TRBV5-1 to TRBJ2-1; 8 bases map to TRBD2. The CDR3 totals 15 residues. V trimming: 4 bases; J trimming: 2 bases; junction bases outside the gene matches: 5. Germline V gene lookup returns CDR1 SGHRS and CDR2 YFSETQ.

This rearrangement joins TRBV5-1 to TRBJ2-1; 7 nucleotides align to TRBD2. Germline-derived CDR1 and CDR2 are SGHRS and YFSETQ. J lost 9 bases, V lost 3 bases, and 9 bases had no gene match. The CDR3 loop spans 14 amino acids. The CDR3 DNA is TGCGCCAGCAGCTCCGGGACTATGCGGGCTGAGCAGTTCTTC. Translation: CASSSGTMRAEQFF. The full variable domain, in which reference TRBV5-1 and TRBJ2-1 provide the parts outside the CDR3, is KAGVTQTPRYLIKTRGQQVTLSCSPISGHRSVSWYQQTPGQGLQFLFEYFSETQRNKGNFPGRFSGRQFSNSRSEMNVSTLELGDSALYLCASSSGTMRAEQFFGPGTRLTVL.

This clone has ten or more counts. V and J are TRBV4-3 and TRBJ1-1, with D maybe TRBD1 (5 bases). This CDR3 has 15 amino acids. From germline, CDR1 is LGHNA and CDR2 YSLEER. V gave up 0 bases and J gave up 10 bases, with 18 bases separating them. CDR3 sequence reads: CASSQDSSPGGLAFF. In nucleotides, the CDR3 is TGCGCCAGCAGCCAAGATTCGTCCCCGGGGGGATTAGCTTTCTTT.

This clone has only a few counts. V is TRBV28 and J is TRBJ1-1, with TRBD1 as a possible D gene (6 bases). This CDR3 is 11 amino acids long. Germline loops: CDR1 MDHEN, CDR2 SYDVKM. V lost 7 bases to trimming and J lost 6 bases, with 9 bases between them. The CDR3 spells CASIHRAEAFF. The CDR3 region has the DNA TGTGCCAGCATACACAGGGCTGAAGCTTTCTTT. Filled out from reference TRBV28 and TRBJ1-1, the complete variable domain reads DVKVTQSSRYLVKRTGEKVFLECVQDMDHENMFWYRQDPGLGLRLIYFSYDVKMKEKGDIPEGYSVSREKKERFSLILESASTNQTSMYLCASIHRAEAFFGQGTRLTVV.

Only a few counts were recorded for this clone. The CDR3 region is CASSPPIGRVGNEQYF. In DNA form, the CDR3 reads TGTGCCAGCTCACCACCCATAGGGAGGGTTGGGAACGAGCAGTACTTC. The chain uses TRBV18 and TRBJ2-7, with TRBD2 identical over 7 bases. Germline lookup yields CDR1 KGHSH and CDR2 LQKENI. The junction had 10 bases not matched to a gene; V was cut back by 0 bases and J by 5 bases. The CDR3 runs to 16 residues.

V gene TRBV19 combines with J gene TRBJ1-1, with D tentatively TRBD1 (6 bases). Trimming removed 7 bases from V and 0 bases from J, with 21 bases in between. The CDR3 contains 17 residues. CDR1 is LNHDA, CDR2 SQIVND, per germline (reference sequence). CDR3 in DNA: TGTGCCAGTACCCTTACATCACAGGGATCACTGAACACTGAAGCTTTCTTT. Protein product: CASTLTSQGSLNTEAFF.

This chain uses TRBV7-2 with TRBJ1-5; D perhaps matches TRBD1 (6 bases). This CDR3 is built from 14 residues. Germline V lookup: CDR1 SGHTA, CDR2 FQGNSA. The V end was cut by 5 bases, the J end by 2 bases, with 10 bases between. The CDR3 spells CASSTGLGNQPQHF. The CDR3 nucleotides read TGTGCCAGCAGCACAGGGTTGGGCAATCAGCCCCAGCATTTT.

This clone was detected only a few times. This sequence joins TRBV5-1 and TRBJ2-7; 10 positions match TRBD2. Germline lookup yields CDR1 SGHRS and CDR2 YFSETQ. The CDR3 length is 15 residues. V lost 0 bases, J lost 6 bases, and 6 bases stayed unmatched. In DNA, the CDR3 is TGCGCCAGCAGCTTGGTGCTAGCGGGAGAATCCGAGCAGTACTTC. Its protein is CASSLVLAGESEQYF.

This clone turned up a few times. The CDR3 nucleotides read TGTGCCTGGAGTGTAAGGGGAGGGGTCCGGCATTACGAGCAGTACTTC. Its protein is CAWSVRGGVRHYEQYF. V gene TRBV30 combines with J gene TRBJ2-7; TRBD2 aligns across 7 bases. Germline V lookup: CDR1 GTSNPN, CDR2 SVGIG (reference sequence). This CDR3 spans 16 amino acids. The junction had 12 bases not matched to a gene; V was cut back by 0 bases and J by 4 bases.

This clone turned up a few times. The V gene is TRBV4-3, the J gene TRBJ1-5; maybe TRBD1 (5 bases). Trimming cost V 0 bases and J 6 bases, with 12 bases left between them. The germline CDR1 and CDR2 sequences are LGHNA and YSLEER. CDR3 length equals 15 residues. The DNA for the CDR3 is TGCGCCAGCAGCCAAGATGGCAGGGATAGTCAGCCCCAGCATTTT. Protein product: CASSQDGRDSQPQHF.

The chain carries TRBV18 and TRBJ2-7, with TRBD2 matching 9 bases. V lost 2 bases and J lost 3; bases outside the gene matches: 2. Germline-derived CDR1 and CDR2 are KGHSH and LQKENI. There are 14 residues in the CDR3. The chain's CDR3 is CASSPGTSSYEQYF. The CDR3 coding sequence is TGTGCCAGCTCACCAGGGACTAGCAGCTACGAGCAGTACTTC.

This clone has just a few counts. This sequence joins TRBV10-2 and TRBJ1-6, with 7 positions matching TRBD1. V shed 5 bases and J 5 bases; nucleotides not matched to a gene: 3. Germline-derived CDR1 and CDR2 are WSHSY and SAAADI. The CDR3 contains 14 residues. The CDR3 bases are TGCGCCAGCAGTAGACAGGGCGATAATTCACCCCTCCACTTT. Its translation: CASSRQGDNSPLHF.

A single count supports this clone. The gene calls are TRBV11-3 and TRBJ2-1; a weak D match, TRBD1 (5 bases). CDR3 length equals 13 residues. Trimming shortened V by 2 bases and J by 9 bases, and 11 bases separated the two germline ends. The germline V gene encodes CDR1 SGHNT and CDR2 YENEEA. The CDR3 protein is CASSLSREGEQFF. The DNA of the CDR3 is TGTGCCAGCAGCTTAAGCAGGGAAGGTGAGCAGTTCTTC.

This clone was observed at least ten times. The genes are TRBV6-6 and TRBJ1-1; 9 bases align to TRBD1. Germline CDR1 MNHNY, CDR2 SVGAGI (reference sequence). J lost 4 bases, V lost 3 bases, and 6 bases had no gene match. The CDR3 spans 15 residues. Written as DNA, the CDR3 is TGTGCCAGCAGTTATGGGACAGGGATGGGCACTGAAGCTTTCTTT. Translation: CASSYGTGMGTEAFF.

The CDR3 protein is CASSSQQGNYGYTF. Written as DNA, the CDR3 is TGTGCCAGCAGCTCCCAACAGGGGAACTATGGCTACACCTTC. This chain uses TRBV7-2 with TRBJ1-2, with 7 bases identical to TRBD1. The CDR3 spans 14 residues. Germline values: CDR1 SGHTA, CDR2 FQGNSA. V was clipped by 4 bases and J by 2 bases; unmatched bases: 4.

There are a few counts of this clone. The chain couples TRBV7-2 to TRBJ2-4; TRBD1 might be the D (7 bases). The CDR3 runs 15 residues. Germline loops: CDR1 SGHTA, CDR2 FQGNSA. Deletions cut 3 bases from V and 2 bases from J, with 11 bases between. Here the CDR3 reads CASSLEGATKNIQYF. The CDR3 bases are TGTGCCAGCAGCTTGGAGGGGGCGACCAAAAACATTCAGTACTTC.

This clone came up a few times. CDR3 bases: TGTGCCAGCAGCGGACAGGGTCGGTACACCGGGGAGCTGTTTTTT. The encoded protein is CASSGQGRYTGELFF. The V gene is TRBV7-6, the J gene TRBJ2-2, with 8 bases matching TRBD1. The V segment lost 5 bases and the J segment 3 bases; nucleotides outside the gene matches: 5. Germline CDR1 and CDR2: SGHVS and FNYEAQ. The CDR3 is made up of 15 amino acids.

This clone was counted a few times. V gene TRBV7-2 combines with J gene TRBJ2-5; 7 bases map to TRBD2. This CDR3 comprises 14 residues. V shed 2 bases and J 3 bases; nucleotides not matched to a gene: 3. CDR1 is SGHTA and CDR2 is FQGNSA in the germline V gene. Here the CDR3 reads CASSLRLAEETQYF. Written as DNA, the CDR3 is TGTGCCAGCAGCTTAAGGCTAGCGGAAGAGACCCAGTACTTC.

The genes are TRBV5-6 and TRBJ2-2; D unclear. V lost 0 bases to trimming and J lost 4 bases, with 10 bases between them. This CDR3 comprises 15 residues. The germline V gene encodes CDR1 SGHDT and CDR2 YYEEEE. The CDR3 here is CASSLGGLSTGELFF. For the CDR3, the DNA is TGTGCCAGCAGCTTGGGAGGATTGAGCACCGGGGAGCTGTTTTTT.

This clone came up a few times. The chain carries TRBV5-5 and TRBJ1-6; 7 bases map to TRBD1. The CDR3 sequence is 13 residues long. CDR1 and CDR2 (germline): SGHKS, YYEKEE (reference sequence). After removal of 0 bases from V and 13 bases from J, the junction contained 4 bases not matched to a gene. CDR3 DNA sequence: TGTGCCAGCAGCTTGGTAGACAGGGAGCCCCTCCACTTT. Amino acid sequence: CASSLVDREPLHF. Supplemented by reference TRBV5-5 and TRBJ1-6, the full variable domain reads DAGVTQSPTHLIKTRGQQVTLRCSPISGHKSVSWYQQVLGQGPQFIFQYYEKEERGRGNFPDRFSARQFPNYSSELNVNALLLGDSALYLCASSLVDREPLHFGNGTRLTVT.